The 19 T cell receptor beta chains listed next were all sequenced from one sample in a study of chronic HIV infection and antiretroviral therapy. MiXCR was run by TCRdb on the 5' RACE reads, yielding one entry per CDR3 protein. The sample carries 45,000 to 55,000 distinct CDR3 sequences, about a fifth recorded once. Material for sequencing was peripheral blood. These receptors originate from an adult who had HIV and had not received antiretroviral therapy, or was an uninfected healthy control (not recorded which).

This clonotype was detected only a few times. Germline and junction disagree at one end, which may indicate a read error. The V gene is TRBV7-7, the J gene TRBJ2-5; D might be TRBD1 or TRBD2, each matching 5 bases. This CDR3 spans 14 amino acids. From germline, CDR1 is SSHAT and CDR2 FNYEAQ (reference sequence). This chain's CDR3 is CASSWTGTQETQYF. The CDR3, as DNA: TGTGCTAGCAGCTGGACGGGGACCCAAGAGACCCAGTACTTC.

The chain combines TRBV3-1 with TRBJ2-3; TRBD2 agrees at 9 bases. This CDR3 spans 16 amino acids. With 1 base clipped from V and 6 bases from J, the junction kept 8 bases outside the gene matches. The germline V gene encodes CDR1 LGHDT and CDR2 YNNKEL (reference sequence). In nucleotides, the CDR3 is TGTGCCAGCAGCCAAGGAGCGGGAGGCTTGGGGGATACGCAGTATTTT. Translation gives CASSQGAGGLGDTQYF.

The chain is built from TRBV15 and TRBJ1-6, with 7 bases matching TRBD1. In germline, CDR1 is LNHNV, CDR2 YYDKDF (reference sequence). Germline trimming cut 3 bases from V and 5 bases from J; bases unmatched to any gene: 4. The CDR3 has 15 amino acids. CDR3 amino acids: CATSRQTGNNSPLHF. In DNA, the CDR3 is TGTGCCACCAGCAGGCAGACAGGGAATAATTCACCCCTCCACTTT.

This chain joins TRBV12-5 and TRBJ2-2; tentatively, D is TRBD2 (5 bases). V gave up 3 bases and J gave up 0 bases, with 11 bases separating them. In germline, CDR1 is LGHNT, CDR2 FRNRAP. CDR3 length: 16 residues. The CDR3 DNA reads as TGTGCTAGTGGTTTTAAGGTCGGGGCGAACACCGGGGAGCTGTTTTTT. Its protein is CASGFKVGANTGELFF. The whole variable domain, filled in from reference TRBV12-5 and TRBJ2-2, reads DARVTQTPRHKVTEMGQEVTMRCQPILGHNTVFWYRQTMMQGLELLAYFRNRAPLDDSGMPKDRFSAEMPDATLATLKIQPSEPRDSAVYFCASGFKVGANTGELFFGEGSRLTVL.

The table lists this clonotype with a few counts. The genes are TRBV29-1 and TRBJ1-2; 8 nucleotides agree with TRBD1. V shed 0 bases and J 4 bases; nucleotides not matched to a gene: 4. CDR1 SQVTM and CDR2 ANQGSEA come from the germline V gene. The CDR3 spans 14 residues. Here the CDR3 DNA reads TGCAGCGTTGAAGATAGGGGACAGGTCTATGGCTACACCTTC. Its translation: CSVEDRGQVYGYTF.

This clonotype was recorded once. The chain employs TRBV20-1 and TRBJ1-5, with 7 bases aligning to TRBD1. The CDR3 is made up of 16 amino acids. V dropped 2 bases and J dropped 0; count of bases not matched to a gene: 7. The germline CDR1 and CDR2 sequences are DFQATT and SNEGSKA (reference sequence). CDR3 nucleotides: TGCAGTGCTAGAACGCCAGGGGGGCCTAGCAATCAGCCCCAGCATTTT. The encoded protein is CSARTPGGPSNQPQHF.

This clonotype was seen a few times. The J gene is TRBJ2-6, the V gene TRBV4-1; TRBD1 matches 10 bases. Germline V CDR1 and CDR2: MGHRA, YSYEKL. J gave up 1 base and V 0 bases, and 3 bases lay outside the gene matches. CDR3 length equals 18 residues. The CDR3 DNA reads TGCGCCAGCAGCCAAGATAGGGACAGGGGATCTGGGGCCAACGTCCTGACTTTC. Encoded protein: CASSQDRDRGSGANVLTF.

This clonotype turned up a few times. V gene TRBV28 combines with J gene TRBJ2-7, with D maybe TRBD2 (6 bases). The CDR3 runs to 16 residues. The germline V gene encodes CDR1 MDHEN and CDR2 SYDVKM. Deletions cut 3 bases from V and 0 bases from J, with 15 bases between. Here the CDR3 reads CASSFLAGTLSYEQYF. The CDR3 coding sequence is TGTGCCAGCAGTTTCCTCGCGGGAACTCTCTCCTACGAGCAGTACTTC.

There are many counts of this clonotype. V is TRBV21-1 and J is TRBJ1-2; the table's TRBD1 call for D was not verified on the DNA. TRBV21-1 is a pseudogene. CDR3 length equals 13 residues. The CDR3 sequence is CASSKRQVYGYTF. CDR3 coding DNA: TGTGCCAGCAGCAAAAGACAGGTCTATGGCTACACCTTC.

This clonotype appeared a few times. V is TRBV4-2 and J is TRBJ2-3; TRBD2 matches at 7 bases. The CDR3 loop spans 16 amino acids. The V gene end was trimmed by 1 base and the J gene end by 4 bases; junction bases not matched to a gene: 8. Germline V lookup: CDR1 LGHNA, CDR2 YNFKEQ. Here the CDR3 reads CASSQGPGRGADTQYF. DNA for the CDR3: TGTGCCAGCAGCCAAGGTCCAGGGAGGGGCGCAGATACGCAGTATTTT.

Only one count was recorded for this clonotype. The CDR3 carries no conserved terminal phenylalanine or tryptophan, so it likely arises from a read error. CDR3 amino acids: CASRLFGSYEQYL. DNA of the CDR3: TGTGCCAGCAGACTTTTCGGGTCCTACGAGCAGTACTTA. The chain carries TRBV28 and TRBJ2-7; D remains unclear. The CDR3 length is 13 residues. V was shortened by 6 bases and J by 1 base, with 10 bases between the two germline ends. Per the germline V gene, CDR1 is MDHEN and CDR2 is SYDVKM.

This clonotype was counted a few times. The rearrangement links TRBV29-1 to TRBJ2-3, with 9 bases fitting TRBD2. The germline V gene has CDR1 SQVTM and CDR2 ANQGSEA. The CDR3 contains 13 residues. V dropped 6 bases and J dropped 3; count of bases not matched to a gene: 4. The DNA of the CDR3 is TGCAGCGTCTTAGCGGGAGAAACAGATACGCAGTATTTT. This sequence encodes CSVLAGETDTQYF.

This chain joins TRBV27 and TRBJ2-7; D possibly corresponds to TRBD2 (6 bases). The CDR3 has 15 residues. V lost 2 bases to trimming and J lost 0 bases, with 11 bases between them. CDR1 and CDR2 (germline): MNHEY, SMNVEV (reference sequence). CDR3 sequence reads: CASSLQAGSSYEQYF. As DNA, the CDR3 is TGTGCCAGCAGTTTACAGGCGGGAAGCTCCTACGAGCAGTACTTC.

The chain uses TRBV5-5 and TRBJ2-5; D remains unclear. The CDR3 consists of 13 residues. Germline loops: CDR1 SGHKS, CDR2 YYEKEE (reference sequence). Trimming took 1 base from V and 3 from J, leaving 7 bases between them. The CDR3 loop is CASSLYGKETQYF. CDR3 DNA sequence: TGTGCCAGCAGCTTGTATGGTAAAGAGACCCAGTACTTC.

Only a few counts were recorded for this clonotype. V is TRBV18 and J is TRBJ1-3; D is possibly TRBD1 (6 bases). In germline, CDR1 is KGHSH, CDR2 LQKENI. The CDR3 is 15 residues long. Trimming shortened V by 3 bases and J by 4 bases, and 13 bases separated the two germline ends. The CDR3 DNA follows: TGTGCCAGCTCACCGGGAGGACAGAAAGGAAACACCATATATTTT. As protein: CASSPGGQKGNTIYF.

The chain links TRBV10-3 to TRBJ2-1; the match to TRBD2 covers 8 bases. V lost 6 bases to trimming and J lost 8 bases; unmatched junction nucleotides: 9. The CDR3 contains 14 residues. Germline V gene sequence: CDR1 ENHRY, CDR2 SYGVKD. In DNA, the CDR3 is TGTGCCATCAGCTTCGGGACTAGTGGGGATGAGCAGTTCTTC. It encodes CAISFGTSGDEQFF.

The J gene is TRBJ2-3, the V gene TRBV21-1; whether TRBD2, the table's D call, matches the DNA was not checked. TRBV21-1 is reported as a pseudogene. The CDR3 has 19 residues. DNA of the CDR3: TGTGCCAGCAGCAAAGACCCGGGATTAGCGAATCCTAGCACAGATACGCAGTATTTT. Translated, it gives CASSKDPGLANPSTDTQYF.

The CDR3 DNA is TGCGCCAGCAGCTTTAGGGGAGAGACCCAGTACTTC. This encodes CASSFRGETQYF. The chain has TRBV5-1 and TRBJ2-5; D may be TRBD1 (5 bases). CDR1 and CDR2 (germline): SGHRS, YFSETQ. This CDR3 comprises 12 residues. Trimming took 2 bases from V and 4 from J, leaving 6 bases between them.

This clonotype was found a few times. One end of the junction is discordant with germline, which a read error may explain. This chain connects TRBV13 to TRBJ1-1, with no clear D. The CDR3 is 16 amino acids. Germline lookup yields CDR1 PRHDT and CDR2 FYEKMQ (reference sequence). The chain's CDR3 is CASSLGSIIMNTEAFF. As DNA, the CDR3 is TGTGCCAGCAGCCTAGGGTCCATAATCATGAACACTGAAGCTTTCTTT. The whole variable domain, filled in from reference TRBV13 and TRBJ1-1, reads AAGVIQSPRHLIKEKRETATLKCYPIPRHDTVYWYQQGPGQDPQFLISFYEKMQSDKGSIPDRFSAQQFSDYHSELNMSSLELGDSALYFCASSLGSIIMNTEAFFGQGTRLTVV.